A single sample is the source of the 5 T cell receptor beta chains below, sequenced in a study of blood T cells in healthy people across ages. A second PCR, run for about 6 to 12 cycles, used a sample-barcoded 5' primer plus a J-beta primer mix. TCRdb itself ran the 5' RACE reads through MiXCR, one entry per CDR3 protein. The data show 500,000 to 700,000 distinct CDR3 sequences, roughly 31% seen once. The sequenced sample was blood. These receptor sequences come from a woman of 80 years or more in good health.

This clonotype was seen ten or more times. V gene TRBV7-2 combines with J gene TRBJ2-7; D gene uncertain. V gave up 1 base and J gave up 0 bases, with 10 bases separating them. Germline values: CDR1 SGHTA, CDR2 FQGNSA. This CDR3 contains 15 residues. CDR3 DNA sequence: TGTGCCAGCAGCTTAGACCCGGGCGACTCCTACGAGCAGTACTTC. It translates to CASSLDPGDSYEQYF.

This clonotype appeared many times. The CDR3 loop reads CASRRDGGYTF. The CDR3 nucleotides read TGTGCCAGCAGAAGGGATGGTGGCTACACCTTC. The chain links TRBV6-1 to TRBJ1-2; D is undetermined. Trimming shortened V by 6 bases and J by 7 bases, and 9 bases separated the two germline ends. This CDR3 has 11 residues. From germline, CDR1 is MNHNS and CDR2 SASEGT.

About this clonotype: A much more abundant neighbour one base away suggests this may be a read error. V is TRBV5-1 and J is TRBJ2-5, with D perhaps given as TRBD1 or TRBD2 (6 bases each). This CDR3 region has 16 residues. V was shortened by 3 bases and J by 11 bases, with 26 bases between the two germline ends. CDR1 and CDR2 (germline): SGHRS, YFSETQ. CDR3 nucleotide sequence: TGCGCCAGCAGCTCGGAGGGGGGACTGAGCGGCGGCGGGCAGTACTTC. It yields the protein CASSSEGGLSGGGQYF.

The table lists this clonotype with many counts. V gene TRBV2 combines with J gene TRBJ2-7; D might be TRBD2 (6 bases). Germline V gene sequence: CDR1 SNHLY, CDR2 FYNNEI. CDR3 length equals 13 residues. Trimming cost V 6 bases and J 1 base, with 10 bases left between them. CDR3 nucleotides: TGTGCCAGCAGGCGGGACCTTTCCTACGAGCAGTACTTC. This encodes CASRRDLSYEQYF.

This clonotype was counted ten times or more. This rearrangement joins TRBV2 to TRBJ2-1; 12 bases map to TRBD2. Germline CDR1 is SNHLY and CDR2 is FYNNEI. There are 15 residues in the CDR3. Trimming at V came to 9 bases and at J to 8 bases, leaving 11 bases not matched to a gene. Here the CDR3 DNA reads TGTGCCAGAGGGGGCCTAGCGGGGGGGCAGTATGAGCAGTTCTTC. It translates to CARGGLAGGQYEQFF.